These 3 T cell receptor beta chains were sequenced from one sample in a study of CD8+ T cells in alopecia areata. Treatment here: oral pan-JAK inhibitor, 5-10 mg twice daily. As the sequencing template, cDNA was produced by extracting RNA and reverse transcribing it. Clones were sequenced by immunoSEQ multiplex PCR, and TCRdb holds only the in-frame ones, with some missing. The data contain a few hundred thousand clones, more than 45% of them seen just once; the ten biggest clones take up about 1.4%. Sequenced here: CD4+ T cells sorted from blood, sampled at week 4, from a patient treated with tofacitinib. The receptors stem from a human donor with alopecia areata.

This clone was seen only a few times. The V and J genes are TRBV6-1 and TRBJ2-7; 10 nucleotides line up with TRBD1. J lost 6 bases, V lost 4 bases, and 6 bases had no gene match. Germline loops: CDR1 MNHNS, CDR2 SASEGT. This CDR3 has 14 amino acids. As DNA, the CDR3 is TGTGCCAGCAGTGGGGACAGGGGTTATTCCGAGCAGTACTTC. This sequence encodes CASSGDRGYSEQYF.

The gene calls are TRBV2 and TRBJ1-2; 7 bases agree with TRBD1. Germline V gives CDR1 SNHLY, CDR2 FYNNEI. The ends lost 6 bases at V and 6 bases at J; junction bases unmatched: 10. The CDR3 runs 14 residues. CDR3 protein: CASRATGQSNGYTF. In nucleotides, the CDR3 is TGTGCCAGCAGAGCCACGGGACAGAGTAATGGCTACACCTTC.

In nucleotides, the CDR3 is TGCGCCAGCAGCTTGGGATCTGGCGGTACGAGCACAGATACGCAGTATTTT. Amino acids: CASSLGSGGTSTDTQYF. The V gene is TRBV5-1, the J gene TRBJ2-3; no clear D gene. The CDR3 contains 17 residues. Germline V gene lookup returns CDR1 SGHRS and CDR2 YFSETQ. V was shortened by 0 bases and J by 0 bases, with 14 bases between the two germline ends.